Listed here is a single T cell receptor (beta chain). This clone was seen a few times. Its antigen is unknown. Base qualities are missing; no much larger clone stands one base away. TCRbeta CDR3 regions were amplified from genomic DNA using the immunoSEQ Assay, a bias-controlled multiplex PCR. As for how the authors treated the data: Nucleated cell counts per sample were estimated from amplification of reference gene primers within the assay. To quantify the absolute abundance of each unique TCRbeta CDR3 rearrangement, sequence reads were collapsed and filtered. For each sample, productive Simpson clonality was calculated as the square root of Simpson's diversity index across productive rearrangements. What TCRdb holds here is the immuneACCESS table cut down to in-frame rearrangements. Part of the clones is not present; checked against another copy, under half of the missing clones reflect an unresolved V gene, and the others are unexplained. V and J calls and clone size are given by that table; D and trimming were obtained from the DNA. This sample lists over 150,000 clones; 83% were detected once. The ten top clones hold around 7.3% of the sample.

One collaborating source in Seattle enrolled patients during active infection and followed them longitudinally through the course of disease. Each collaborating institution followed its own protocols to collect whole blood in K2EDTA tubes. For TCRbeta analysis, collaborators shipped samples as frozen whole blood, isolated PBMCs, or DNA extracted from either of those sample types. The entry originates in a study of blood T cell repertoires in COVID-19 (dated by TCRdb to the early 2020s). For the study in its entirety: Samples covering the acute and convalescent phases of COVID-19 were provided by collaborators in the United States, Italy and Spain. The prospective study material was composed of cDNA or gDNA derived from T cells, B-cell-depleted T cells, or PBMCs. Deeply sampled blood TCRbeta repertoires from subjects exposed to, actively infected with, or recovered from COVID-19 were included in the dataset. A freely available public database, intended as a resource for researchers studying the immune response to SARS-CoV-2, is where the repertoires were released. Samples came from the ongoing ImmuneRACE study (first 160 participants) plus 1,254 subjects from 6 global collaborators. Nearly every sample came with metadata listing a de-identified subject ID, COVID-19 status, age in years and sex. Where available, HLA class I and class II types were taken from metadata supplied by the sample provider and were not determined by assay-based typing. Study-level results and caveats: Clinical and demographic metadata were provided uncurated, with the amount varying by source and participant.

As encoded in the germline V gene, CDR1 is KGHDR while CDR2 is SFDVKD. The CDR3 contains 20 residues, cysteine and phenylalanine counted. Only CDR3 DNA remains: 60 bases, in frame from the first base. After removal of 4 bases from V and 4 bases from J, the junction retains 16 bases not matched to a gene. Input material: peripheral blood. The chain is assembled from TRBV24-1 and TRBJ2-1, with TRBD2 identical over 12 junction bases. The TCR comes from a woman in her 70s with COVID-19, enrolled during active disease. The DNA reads TGTGCCACCAGTGACTCCCACCCCGGGACTAGCGGGCGCATATACAATGAGCAGTTCTTC. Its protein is CATSDSHPGTSGRIYNEQFF.